These 21 T cell receptor beta chains were all obtained from the same sample, sequenced in a study of blood T cell repertoires in COVID-19. The assay was immunoSEQ multiplex PCR, and TCRdb's table has in-frame clones only and misses some. Of approximately 300,000 clones listed, approximately 90% were seen once; the top ten hold approximately 4%. Input material: peripheral blood. These receptors were obtained from a middle-aged woman with acute or convalescent COVID-19.

The chain links TRBV6-5 to TRBJ2-5; 7 nucleotides match TRBD2. Looked up from germline, CDR1 is MNHEY and CDR2 is SVGAGI. The CDR3 is made up of 15 amino acids. Trimming took 2 bases from V and 4 from J; bases not matched to a gene: 7. The CDR3 spells CASSYLGGGTETQYF. The CDR3 nucleotides are TGTGCCAGCAGTTACCTTGGGGGGGGGACAGAGACCCAGTACTTC.

In nucleotides, the CDR3 is TGCGCCAGCAGCAGCTCGGGACAGCCTACAGATACGCAGTATTTT. This translates into CASSSSGQPTDTQYF. This chain uses TRBV5-1 with TRBJ2-3; TRBD1 matches at 7 bases. Germline V CDR1 and CDR2: SGHRS, YFSETQ. This CDR3 contains 15 residues. V was clipped by 4 bases and J by 3 bases; unmatched bases: 8.

This chain links TRBV15 with TRBJ2-3; 7 bases are a match to TRBD1. The CDR3 runs to 14 residues. CDR1 and CDR2 from the germline V gene are LNHNV and YYDKDF (reference sequence). J lost 1 base, V lost 3 bases, and 1 base had no gene match. CDR3 nucleotides: TGTGCCACCAGCAGCGGACAGGGCACAGATACGCAGTATTTT. Translated: CATSSGQGTDTQYF.

V is TRBV15 and J is TRBJ2-7, with D unclear. Germline CDR1 and CDR2: LNHNV and YYDKDF (reference sequence). Deletions cut 1 base from V and 4 bases from J, with 11 bases between. The CDR3 has 14 amino acids. The CDR3 is CATSRVESPYEQYV. The CDR3 DNA sequence: TGTGCCACCAGCAGAGTAGAGTCACCATACGAGCAGTACGTC.

The V call is TRBV29-1, the J call TRBJ1-2; 7 nucleotides line up with TRBD1. The CDR3 covers 13 residues. The V segment lost 5 bases and the J segment 5 bases; nucleotides outside the gene matches: 8. Germline loops: CDR1 SQVTM, CDR2 ANQGSEA. CDR3: CSVRTGDRYGYTF. CDR3 coding DNA: TGCAGCGTTAGAACAGGGGACCGGTATGGCTACACCTTC.

V and J are TRBV4-1 and TRBJ1-4, with D uncertain. Between the trimmed V and J ends, which lost 0 bases and 0 bases, there was a span of 5 bases. The CDR3 spans 15 residues. The V gene's germline CDR1 is MGHRA and CDR2 YSYEKL. The CDR3 bases are TGCGCCAGCAGCCAAGAGGAGGCAACTAATGAAAAACTGTTTTTT. This sequence encodes CASSQEEATNEKLFF.

The V call is TRBV19, the J call TRBJ1-2; D remains ambiguous. This CDR3 has 14 amino acids. V lost 8 bases and J lost 0, with 13 bases in between. CDR1 and CDR2 from the germline V gene are LNHDA and SQIVND (reference sequence). CDR3 in DNA: TGTGCCAGTCTTGGGCCCATTCCTAACTATGGCTACACCTTC. This gives the protein CASLGPIPNYGYTF.

This clone was counted a single time. This chain joins TRBV4-1 and TRBJ2-1; 8 positions match TRBD2. Germline V CDR1 and CDR2: MGHRA, YSYEKL. CDR3 size: 14 residues. V lost 3 bases to trimming and J lost 6 bases; unmatched junction nucleotides: 4. The CDR3 DNA reads TGCGCCAGCAGCCACCCCGGGACTAGCAATGAGCAGTTCTTC. Its translation: CASSHPGTSNEQFF.

The CDR3 sequence is CASSVDGTGLNEKLFF. For the CDR3, the DNA is TGTGCCAGCAGCGTAGATGGGACAGGGCTTAATGAAAAACTGTTTTTT. This chain uses TRBV9 with TRBJ1-4, with 9 bases identical to TRBD1. In germline, CDR1 is SGDLS, CDR2 YYNGEE. The trim removed 0 bases at V and 4 bases at J, leaving 4 bases unmatched. This CDR3 is built from 16 residues.

The chain recombines TRBV6-5 with TRBJ1-5, with 7 bases matching TRBD1. Germline V gene data show CDR1 as MNHEY and CDR2 as SVGAGI. This CDR3 contains 13 residues. Unmatched junction bases numbered 8, after V lost 4 bases and J lost 11 bases. CDR3 sequence reads: CASSFPGGRSQHF. The CDR3 nucleotides read TGTGCCAGCAGTTTCCCAGGGGGGCGGTCCCAGCATTTT.

This chain links TRBV7-8 with TRBJ2-2; D is possibly TRBD2 (7 bases). Germline values: CDR1 SGHVS, CDR2 FQNEAQ. V lost 3 bases and J 5 bases, leaving 13 bases between the germline ends. The CDR3 runs 15 residues. The CDR3 DNA sequence: TGTGCCAGCAGCTTGGGGGGGCCAGGAACCGGGGAGCTGTTTTTT. It encodes CASSLGGPGTGELFF.

The chain couples TRBV19 to TRBJ2-3, with TRBD2 matching 7 bases. This CDR3 region has 16 residues. Germline V CDR1 and CDR2: LNHDA, SQIVND (reference sequence). The ends lost 9 bases at V and 3 bases at J; junction bases unmatched: 15. The CDR3: CASALTTGGRTDTQYF. CDR3 coding DNA: TGTGCCAGCGCCCTGACTACCGGGGGGAGGACAGATACGCAGTATTTT.

The V and J genes are TRBV7-8 and TRBJ1-2; no clear D gene. Germline CDR1 reads SGHVS; CDR2 reads FQNEAQ. The CDR3 consists of 16 residues. V shed 1 base and J shed 3 bases, with 15 bases lying between them. CDR3 nucleotide sequence: TGTGCCAGCAGCTTAGAACTGTGGGTACGGGACTATGGCTACACCTTC. Protein: CASSLELWVRDYGYTF.

This chain connects TRBV5-1 to TRBJ1-1; TRBD1 aligns across 10 bases. Germline V gives CDR1 SGHRS, CDR2 YFSETQ. The CDR3 length is 17 residues. V lost 3 bases, J lost 0 bases, and 8 bases stayed unmatched. The CDR3 sequence: CASSWTGGVPMNTEAFF. CDR3 bases: TGCGCCAGCAGCTGGACAGGGGGGGTTCCCATGAACACTGAAGCTTTCTTT. The full variable domain, its missing parts supplied by reference TRBV5-1 and TRBJ1-1, is KAGVTQTPRYLIKTRGQQVTLSCSPISGHRSVSWYQQTPGQGLQFLFEYFSETQRNKGNFPGRFSGRQFSNSRSEMNVSTLELGDSALYLCASSWTGGVPMNTEAFFGQGTRLTVV.

The rearrangement links TRBV7-8 to TRBJ2-3; weak D call: TRBD1 (6 bases). Per the germline V gene, CDR1 is SGHVS and CDR2 is FQNEAQ. CDR3 length: 14 residues. V lost 4 bases, J lost 5 bases, and 13 bases lay in between. CDR3 bases: TGTGCCAGCAGCTGGGGGCTGGACGAAGATACGCAGTATTTT. The encoded protein is CASSWGLDEDTQYF.

The rearrangement uses TRBV10-3 and TRBJ2-4, with D possibly being TRBD2 (6 bases). There are 12 residues in the CDR3. Germline V gene data show CDR1 as ENHRY and CDR2 as SYGVKD. V dropped 0 bases and J dropped 12 bases, with 9 bases sitting between them. CDR3 bases: TGTGCCATCAGTGAGTCGGAGGGGAGTCAGTACTTC. Translating it yields CAISESEGSQYF.

The gene calls are TRBV6-1 and TRBJ1-5; possibly TRBD1 for D (6 bases). Germline lookup yields CDR1 MNHNS and CDR2 SASEGT. The CDR3 totals 15 residues. V was clipped by 1 base and J by 7 bases, with 14 bases between them. CDR3 in DNA: TGTGCCAGCAGTGAAGGTTCAGGGGTTCAACAGCCCCAGCATTTT. Its translation: CASSEGSGVQQPQHF.

The rearrangement uses TRBV4-1 and TRBJ2-5; 10 bases agree with TRBD2. The junction had 10 bases not matched to a gene; V was cut back by 1 base and J by 5 bases. The CDR3 consists of 17 residues. Germline lookup yields CDR1 MGHRA and CDR2 YSYEKL. CDR3 protein: CASSQAPSGGPWETQYF. Written as DNA, the CDR3 is TGCGCCAGCAGCCAAGCCCCTAGCGGGGGTCCCTGGGAGACCCAGTACTTC.

The V call is TRBV19, the J call TRBJ2-2; no clear D. The CDR3 loop spans 14 amino acids. V was clipped by 6 bases and J by 4 bases, with 12 bases between them. The germline V gene has CDR1 LNHDA and CDR2 SQIVND (reference sequence). The CDR3 DNA reads TGTGCCAGTAGATTTACAGACATCACCGGGGAGCTGTTTTTT. The encoded protein is CASRFTDITGELFF.

The chain links TRBV5-1 to TRBJ2-5; possible D gene TRBD1, 5 bases. Trimming left V 1 base short and J 2 bases short, with 6 bases between. Looked up from germline, CDR1 is SGHRS and CDR2 is YFSETQ. The CDR3 has 13 amino acids. The CDR3 loop is CASSLRGQETQYF. The CDR3 bases are TGCGCCAGCAGCTTGAGGGGACAAGAGACCCAGTACTTC.

The chain has TRBV27 and TRBJ1-1; D not certain. Trimming left V 1 base short and J 1 base short, with 10 bases between. The germline CDR1 and CDR2 sequences are MNHEY and SMNVEV (reference sequence). The CDR3 runs to 15 residues. CDR3 sequence (DNA): TGTGCCAGCAGTTTATTTGGGCACCAGAACACTGAAGCTTTCTTT. As protein: CASSLFGHQNTEAFF.